The 20 T cell receptor beta chains listed next were all sequenced from one sample in a study of blood T cells in healthy people across ages. The use of a sample-barcoded 5' primer and a J-beta primer mix characterized a second PCR of about 6 to 12 cycles. MiXCR was run by TCRdb on the 5' RACE reads, yielding one entry per CDR3 protein. The sample contains over 600,000 distinct CDR3 sequences, roughly 43% of which appear only once. The sample consisted of blood. These receptors were obtained from a man at least 80 years old in good health.

There are many counts of this clonotype. The chain joins TRBV16 to TRBJ1-5; 7 bases are shared with TRBD1. The CDR3 consists of 13 residues. The trim removed 7 bases at V and 4 bases at J, leaving 4 bases unmatched. Looked up from germline, CDR1 is KGHSY and CDR2 is FQNENV. The CDR3 DNA is TGTGCCAGCACCGGACAGGAAAATCAGCCCCAGCATTTT. Its translation is CASTGQENQPQHF. The variable domain in full, completed from reference TRBV16 and TRBJ1-5, reads GEEVAQTPKHLVRGEGQKAKLYCAPIKGHSYVFWYQQVLKNEFKFLISFQNENVFDETGMPKERFSAKCLPNSPCSLEIQATKLEDSAVYFCASTGQENQPQHFGDGTRLSIL.

This clonotype was found a few times. The chain joins TRBV12-3 or TRBV12-4 to TRBJ1-2; 7 nucleotides agree with TRBD1. Trimming took 6 bases from V and 8 from J; bases not matched to a gene: 9. CDR3 length equals 13 residues. The CDR3 loop reads CASRGRQGRGYTF. DNA of the CDR3: TGTGCCAGCAGAGGTCGACAGGGCCGGGGCTACACCTTC.

The rearrangement joins TRBV28 to TRBJ2-7, with D unresolved. The germline gives CDR1 MDHEN, CDR2 SYDVKM. The CDR3 is 13 amino acids. With 4 bases removed from V and 7 bases from J, the gap between germline ends came to 14 bases. CDR3 DNA sequence: TGTGCCAGCAGTTGGTCCACCTACAATGAGCAGTACTTC. Amino acids: CASSWSTYNEQYF.

This clonotype was seen ten or more times. This sequence joins TRBV6-5 and TRBJ2-1, with 9 bases lining up with TRBD1. The CDR3 length is 14 residues. Germline V lookup: CDR1 MNHEY, CDR2 SVGAGI. The J segment lost 2 bases and the V segment lost 10 bases, leaving 6 bases of the junction unmatched. The CDR3, as DNA: TGTGCCACCGGGGACAGGGCTACCTACAATGAGCAGTTCTTC. This encodes CATGDRATYNEQFF.

This clonotype was seen at least ten times. V and J are TRBV7-2 and TRBJ2-7, with 8 nucleotides matching TRBD2. CDR1 SGHTA and CDR2 FQGNSA come from the germline V gene. This CDR3 contains 15 residues. Trimming removed 1 base from V and 1 base from J; junction bases left unmatched: 3. CDR3 sequence reads: CASSLGSGVSYEQYF. The DNA of the CDR3 is TGTGCCAGCAGCTTAGGTAGCGGGGTTTCCTACGAGCAGTACTTC.

This clonotype was observed many times. The chain employs TRBV29-1 and TRBJ2-2; 10 nucleotides match TRBD1. Germline assignment: CDR1 SQVTM and CDR2 ANQGSEA. The CDR3 is 15 amino acids. V lost 4 bases to trimming and J lost 5 bases; unmatched junction nucleotides: 7. The CDR3 DNA reads TGCAGCGTTGGCCGGGGACAGGGGATAACCGGGGAGCTGTTTTTT. Its protein product is CSVGRGQGITGELFF.

This CDR3 reads CASSVDPPSGSYEQYF. DNA for the CDR3: TGTGCCAGCAGCGTAGATCCTCCCTCCGGTTCCTACGAGCAGTACTTC. V usage is TRBV9 and J usage is TRBJ2-7; D gene ambiguous. Germline V lookup: CDR1 SGDLS, CDR2 YYNGEE. This CDR3 spans 16 amino acids. The V end was cut by 0 bases, the J end by 1 base, with 14 bases between.

This chain joins TRBV20-1 and TRBJ2-5; D perhaps matches TRBD2 (6 bases). V was shortened by 5 bases and J by 5 bases, with 18 bases between the two germline ends. From germline, CDR1 is DFQATT and CDR2 SNEGSKA (reference sequence). There are 14 residues in the CDR3. CDR3 region: CSARGGNGWETQYF. CDR3 DNA sequence: TGCAGTGCTCGAGGCGGGAATGGGTGGGAGACCCAGTACTTC.

V usage is TRBV11-2 and J usage is TRBJ2-7, with 9 bases fitting TRBD2. The CDR3 length is 16 residues. The germline CDR1 and CDR2 sequences are SGHAT and FQNNGV. J gave up 0 bases and V 2 bases, and 5 bases lay outside the gene matches. CDR3 protein: CASSLIPSGASYEQYF. In DNA form, the CDR3 reads TGTGCCAGCAGCTTAATTCCTAGCGGGGCCTCCTACGAGCAGTACTTC.

This clonotype has more than one count but fewer than ten. The rearrangement uses TRBV9 and TRBJ2-1, with 8 nucleotides matching TRBD2. V lost 0 bases, J lost 7 bases, and 6 bases stayed unmatched. Germline assignment: CDR1 SGDLS and CDR2 YYNGEE. The CDR3 is made up of 15 amino acids. Here the CDR3 DNA reads TGTGCCAGCAGCGTAGCGGGAGGGCCCAGGAATGAGCAGTTCTTC. It specifies CASSVAGGPRNEQFF.

The genes are TRBV9 and TRBJ2-3; D may be TRBD2 (6 bases). In germline, CDR1 is SGDLS, CDR2 YYNGEE. Trimming removed 4 bases from V and 4 bases from J, with 10 bases in between. CDR3 length: 13 residues. CDR3 coding DNA: TGTGCCAGCAGCATTCGACTAGCAGATACGCAGTATTTT. As protein: CASSIRLADTQYF.

The chain combines TRBV29-1 with TRBJ2-1; D might be TRBD2 (6 bases). Germline V lookup: CDR1 SQVTM, CDR2 ANQGSEA. V was pared by 5 bases and J by 2 bases, with 13 bases between. The length of the CDR3 is 14 residues. The CDR3 sequence is CSVFHGGAYNEQFF. In DNA form, the CDR3 reads TGCAGCGTTTTTCATGGCGGGGCCTACAATGAGCAGTTCTTC.

This chain links TRBV7-7 with TRBJ2-5; 7 nucleotides agree with TRBD1. The length of the CDR3 is 17 residues. Germline values: CDR1 SSHAT, CDR2 FNYEAQ (reference sequence). The trim removed 1 base at V and 7 bases at J, leaving 15 bases unmatched. CDR3 nucleotides: TGTGCCAGCAGCTTAGTCTCCGGGACAGCTTCCAAAGGGACCCAGTACTTC. Protein sequence: CASSLVSGTASKGTQYF.

The genes are TRBV11-2 and TRBJ2-5, with 9 positions matching TRBD2. The closer fit of TRBJ2-7 to the DNA end suggests the J call may be wrong. CDR1 is SGHAT, CDR2 FQNNGV, per germline. This CDR3 is 14 amino acids long. The CDR3: CASSLRTSVYEQYF. The CDR3 DNA reads TGTGCCAGCAGCTTACGGACTAGCGTGTACGAGCAGTACTTC.

This clonotype was observed a handful of times. The chain recombines TRBV30 with TRBJ2-5, with TRBD2 identical over 10 bases. There are 15 residues in the CDR3. V gave up 0 bases and J gave up 5 bases; unmatched junction bases: 6. CDR1 is GTSNPN and CDR2 is SVGIG in the germline V gene (reference sequence). Here the CDR3 DNA reads TGTGCCTGGAGTGTACCTAGCGGGAGTATCGAGACCCAGTACTTC. Amino acid sequence: CAWSVPSGSIETQYF.

This clonotype was seen more than once but under ten times. This rearrangement joins TRBV20-1 to TRBJ2-5; 9 positions agree with TRBD2. V lost 6 bases, J lost 3 bases, and 14 bases stayed unmatched. CDR3 size: 16 residues. Germline CDR1 DFQATT, CDR2 SNEGSKA (reference sequence). CDR3: CSASHHSGGSEETQYF. CDR3 DNA sequence: TGCAGTGCGAGCCATCATAGCGGGGGCTCCGAAGAGACCCAGTACTTC.

J is TRBJ1-1 and V is TRBV29-1; 7 bases line up with TRBD1. The CDR3 totals 12 residues. Trimming removed 6 bases from V and 3 bases from J; junction bases left unmatched: 4. Germline lookup yields CDR1 SQVTM and CDR2 ANQGSEA. CDR3 nucleotide sequence: TGCAGCGTACCGGGACAGTACACTGAAGCTTTCTTT. Translating gives CSVPGQYTEAFF.

This clonotype was observed a few times. The chain uses TRBV7-9 and TRBJ2-7; the D call may be TRBD1 or TRBD2 (5 bases each). CDR1 and CDR2 (germline): SEHNR, FQNEAQ (reference sequence). This CDR3 has 14 residues. V was shortened by 10 bases and J by 3 bases, with 19 bases between the two germline ends. In DNA, the CDR3 is TGTGCCATCACCACCGGGACGGGGATCTACGAGCAGTACTTC. Residues: CAITTGTGIYEQYF.

The rearrangement uses TRBV6-5 and TRBJ1-6, with 7 bases aligning to TRBD1. The trim removed 5 bases at V and 10 bases at J, leaving 8 bases unmatched. CDR3 length: 14 amino acids. Germline-derived CDR1 and CDR2 are MNHEY and SVGAGI. The chain's CDR3 is CASSVRGLGSPLHF. The CDR3 DNA sequence: TGTGCCAGCAGTGTTAGGGGGCTTGGATCACCCCTCCACTTT.

To note about this clonotype: The conserved phenylalanine or tryptophan normally closing the CDR3 is absent here, so this likely arose from a read error. V usage is TRBV4-2 and J usage is TRBJ2-3, with TRBD1 matching over 9 bases. Unmatched junction bases numbered 15, after V lost 2 bases and J lost 6 bases. Looked up from germline, CDR1 is LGHNA and CDR2 is YNFKEQ. This CDR3 has 18 residues. CDR3 residues: CASSQSRAGTGFSDTQYV. The CDR3 region has the DNA TGTGCCAGCAGCCAATCCCGGGCCGGGACAGGGTTTTCTGATACGCAGTATGTT.